Below, 5 T cell receptor beta chains from the same sample are listed, as sequenced in a study of CD8 T cells in Susac syndrome. Reverse transcription used about 0.5 to 1 ug RNA and random hexamers. Each CDR3 protein gets one entry after TCRdb re-called the immunoSEQ multiplex PCR reads with MiXCR. The sample has 70,000 or so distinct CDR3 sequences, just under 95% seen once; the top ten hold over 0.2%. Sequenced sample: CD8+ T cells from PBMCs. The origin of the receptors is a human donor in good health.

The chain employs TRBV7-9 and TRBJ2-5, with D unclear. Germline-derived CDR1 and CDR2 are SEHNR and FQNEAQ (reference sequence). V gave up 4 bases and J gave up 2 bases, with 8 bases separating them. There are 13 residues in the CDR3. The CDR3 region is CASSSQIQETQYF. In nucleotides, the CDR3 is TGTGCCAGCAGCTCACAGATACAAGAGACCCAGTACTTC.

The table lists this clonotype with a count of one. The V and J genes are TRBV6-1 and TRBJ2-7; D uncertain. V lost 1 base and J 5 bases, leaving 9 bases between the germline ends. This CDR3 has 13 amino acids. Germline CDR1 MNHNS, CDR2 SASEGT. CDR3 protein: CASSEGGWDEQYV. DNA of the CDR3: TGTGCCAGCAGTGAAGGAGGCTGGGACGAGCAGTACGTC.

This clonotype was detected a few times. This sequence joins TRBV3-1 and TRBJ2-6, with D tentatively TRBD1 (6 bases). Trimming left V 3 bases short and J 0 bases short, with 6 bases between. The CDR3 length is 15 residues. CDR1 and CDR2 from the germline V gene are LGHDT and YNNKEL (reference sequence). DNA for the CDR3: TGTGCCAGCAGCCAGGACAGCTCTGGGGCCAACGTCCTGACTTTC. Amino acids: CASSQDSSGANVLTF.

This chain links TRBV4-3 with TRBJ1-1; tentative D call: TRBD1 (5 bases). CDR1 and CDR2 (germline): LGHNA, YSLEER. This CDR3 contains 15 residues. The V end was cut by 0 bases, the J end by 3 bases, with 11 bases between. Here the CDR3 reads CASSQEGRTYTEAFF. CDR3 in DNA: TGCGCCAGCAGCCAAGAGGGACGGACGTACACTGAAGCTTTCTTT.

The chain uses TRBV12-3 or TRBV12-4 and TRBJ2-7; D is unresolved. The V end was cut by 6 bases, the J end by 2 bases, with 8 bases between. The CDR3 sequence is 12 residues long. CDR3 residues: CASSLGTYEQYF. The CDR3 DNA follows: TGTGCCAGCAGCCTAGGGACCTACGAGCAGTACTTC.